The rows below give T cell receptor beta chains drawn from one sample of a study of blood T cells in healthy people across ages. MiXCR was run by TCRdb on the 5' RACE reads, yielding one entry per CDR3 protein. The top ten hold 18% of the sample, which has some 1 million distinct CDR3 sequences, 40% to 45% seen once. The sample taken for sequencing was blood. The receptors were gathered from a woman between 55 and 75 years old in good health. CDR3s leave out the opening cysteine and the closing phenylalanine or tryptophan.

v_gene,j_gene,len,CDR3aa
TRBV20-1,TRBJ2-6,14,SARDFRGSGANVLT
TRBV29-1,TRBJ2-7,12,SVETPGGNYEQY
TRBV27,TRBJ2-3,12,VSSRTGSTDTQY
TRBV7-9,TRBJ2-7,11,ASSLGQWYEQY
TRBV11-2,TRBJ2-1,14,ASSLRQDLSYNEQF
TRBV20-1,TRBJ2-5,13,SARVAGLDYGEQY
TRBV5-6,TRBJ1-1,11,ASSPAPATEAF
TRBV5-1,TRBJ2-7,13,ASSSMEGVTYEQY
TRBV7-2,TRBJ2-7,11,ASSSRQTYEQY
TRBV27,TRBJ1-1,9,ASRAGTEAF
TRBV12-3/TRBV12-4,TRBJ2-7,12,ASSFQGLSYEQY
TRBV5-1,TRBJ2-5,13,ASTVLGEVEEAQY
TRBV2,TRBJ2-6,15,ASTPTGRTSGANVLT
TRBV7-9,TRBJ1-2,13,ASSRPTGEDYGYT
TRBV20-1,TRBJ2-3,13,SARFSPASTDTQY
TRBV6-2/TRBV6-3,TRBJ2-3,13,ASNPGTGSTDTQY
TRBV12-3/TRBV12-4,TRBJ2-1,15,ASSLTLRREGPGEQF
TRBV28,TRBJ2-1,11,TSSVARTNEQF
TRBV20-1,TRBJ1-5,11,SARPGLNQPQH
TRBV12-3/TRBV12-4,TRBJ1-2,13,ASSPRTGTTYGYT
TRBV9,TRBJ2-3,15,ASSVRGPRSGTDTQY
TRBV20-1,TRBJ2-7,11,SAPPVSSYEQY
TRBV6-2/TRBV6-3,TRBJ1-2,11,ASRPSGEAGYT
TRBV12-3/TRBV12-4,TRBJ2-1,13,ASRPGTSGPREQF
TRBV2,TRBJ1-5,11,ASGAELNQPQH
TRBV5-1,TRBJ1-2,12,ASSLAEGNWGYT
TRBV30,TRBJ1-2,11,ASSRGNPDGYT
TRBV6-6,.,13,ASSQGLAVGYEQY
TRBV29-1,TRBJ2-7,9,SVDLGNEQY
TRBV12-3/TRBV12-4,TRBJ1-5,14,ASSLGGTYSNQPQH
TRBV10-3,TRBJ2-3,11,AIMTENTDTQY
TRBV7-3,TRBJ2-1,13,ASSLTGGRTDEQF
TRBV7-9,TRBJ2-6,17,ASSLGRGQAQAGANVLT
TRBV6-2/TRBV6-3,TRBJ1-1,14,ASSYSQGKMDTEAF
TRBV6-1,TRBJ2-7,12,ASTLSGRRDEQY
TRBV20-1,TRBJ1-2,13,SASDYGQRPYGYT
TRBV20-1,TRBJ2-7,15,SARDPRLAGVVNEQY
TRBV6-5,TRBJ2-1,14,ASARLAGVPENEQF
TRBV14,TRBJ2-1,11,ASSQGGSGKQF
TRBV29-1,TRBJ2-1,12,SVDRLAVYNEQF
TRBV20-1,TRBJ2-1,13,SARTSGRPYDEQF
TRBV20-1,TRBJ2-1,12,SARRAGVGNEQF
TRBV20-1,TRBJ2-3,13,SARTSGRSTDTRY
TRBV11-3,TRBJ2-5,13,ASSLGAGTYNEQY
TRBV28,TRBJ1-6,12,ASSWTGGNSPLH